This TCR beta chain is from a study of T cells in Graves' hyperthyroidism and ophthalmopathy. From RNA transcripts, TCR beta CDR3 regions were amplified. The HTBI primer set served for first-round RT-PCR of the TCR CDR3. In TCRdb, the multiplex PCR reads were re-called with MiXCR into one record per CDR3 protein. Counted here are around 600,000 distinct CDR3 sequences, more than 13% occurring once; the ten biggest clones make up roughly 7%. Study-wide results and caveats: Researchers found most expanded thyroid clonotypes above 0.001 in blood as well. Using 13 V-J features, a model discriminated ophthalmopathy from stable hyperthyroidism.

This clonotype was counted a few times. Its antigen is unidentified. This CDR3 has 14 amino acids. Per the germline V gene, CDR1 is MNHEY and CDR2 is SVGEGT. The V end was cut by 2 bases, the J end by 9 bases, with 14 bases between. This clonotype was obtained from a woman aged 18-30 years with Graves' ophthalmopathy. The sequencing sample was made of blood. The chain employs TRBV6-2 or TRBV6-3 and TRBJ2-1; perhaps TRBD2 as D (6 bases). CDR3 DNA: TGTGCCAGCAGTTACAGGACCAGCGGGTTTGAGCAGTTCTTC. This codes for CASSYRTSGFEQFF.